This TCR beta chain is from a study of metastatic and nonmetastatic thyroid tumors. V lost 4 bases, J lost 9 bases, and 14 bases stayed unmatched. The CDR3 has 17 residues. Germline V gives CDR1 MNHNS, CDR2 SASEGT. Authors' data handling: A distant-metastasis classifier for papillary thyroid cancer was built using CDR3 differences across clinicopathological groups. With MiXCR, TCRdb reprocessed the PCR reads. These V and J calls originate from TCRdb's pipeline instead of the authors' own analysis. The sample carries 17,000 or so clones, less than 25% recorded once. This clone is medium-sized within its sample. No antigen is known for it. Until they underwent thyroid surgery, no patient had received any treatment. General observations from the study: A significant increase in TCR beta diversity was reportedly seen in malignant thyroid tumors relative to benign nodules, in blood and tumor.

This receptor was obtained from a female donor with papillary thyroid cancer or a benign thyroid nodule (not recorded which). Some clones in this sample may be carry-over from other donors' samples. The V and J genes are TRBV6-1 and TRBJ2-3, with 12 bases that match TRBD2. Source material: tumor tissue. CDR3 DNA sequence: TGTGCCAGCAGTGCCTTCACCGGGACTAGCGGGCGGGGGACGCAGTATTTT. Residues: CASSAFTGTSGRGTQYF.